The T cell receptor beta chain under discussion was sequenced for a study of CD8 T cells in ankylosing spondylitis. Whole-study results and caveats: The study identified a TCR beta motif of 7 or 8 highly homologous variants that appeared characteristic of ankylosing spondylitis blood.

For TCR beta, libraries came from quantitative 5'-RACE with molecular barcodes. TCRdb reprocessed the 5' RACE reads via MiXCR and lists one record per CDR3 protein. The sample consists of roughly 700,000 distinct CDR3 sequences, around 20% of them appearing once. This clonotype was counted a few times. Its antigen is currently unknown. CDR1 SGHVS and CDR2 FQNEAQ come from the germline V gene. The ends lost 2 bases at V and 7 bases at J; junction bases unmatched: 5. CDR3 size: 14 residues. Sequencing input: blood, either unsorted or a sorted T cell fraction (not recorded which). This clonotype originated in a male donor with ankylosing spondylitis. The chain recombines TRBV7-8 with TRBJ2-1; TRBD1 agrees at 7 bases. This chain's CDR3 is CASSLTGQVNEQFF. Here the CDR3 DNA reads TGTGCCAGCAGCTTAACCGGACAGGTAAATGAGCAGTTCTTC.